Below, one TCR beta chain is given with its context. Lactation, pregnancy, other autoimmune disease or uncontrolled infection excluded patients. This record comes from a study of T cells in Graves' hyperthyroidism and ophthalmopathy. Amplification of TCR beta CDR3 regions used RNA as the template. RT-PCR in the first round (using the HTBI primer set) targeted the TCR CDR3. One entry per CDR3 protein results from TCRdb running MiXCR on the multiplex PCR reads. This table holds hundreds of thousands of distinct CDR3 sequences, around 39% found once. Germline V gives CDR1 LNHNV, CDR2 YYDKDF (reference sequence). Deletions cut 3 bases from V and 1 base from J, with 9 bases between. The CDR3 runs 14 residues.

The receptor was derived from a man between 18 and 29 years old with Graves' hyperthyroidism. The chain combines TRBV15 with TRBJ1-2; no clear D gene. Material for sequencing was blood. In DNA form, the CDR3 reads TGTGCCACCAGCAGCGTGGGCGGTAACTATGGCTACACCTTC. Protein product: CATSSVGGNYGYTF.